Below, one TCR beta chain is given with its context. The sample belongs to a study of T cell responses to AZD1222 COVID-19 vaccine. The V gene's germline CDR1 is MGHRA and CDR2 YSYEKL. With V trimmed by 0 bases and J by 7 bases, 7 bases remained unmatched. The CDR3 is 16 residues long. The assay was immunoSEQ multiplex PCR, and TCRdb's table has in-frame clones only and misses some. The sample includes about 92,000 clones, just over 85% of them seen just once. The receptor comes from an adult in good health. The specimen comprised peripheral blood, sampled on day 0 of AZD1222 vaccination. The chain links TRBV4-1 to TRBJ1-4; the match to TRBD1 covers 8 bases. CDR3 in amino acids: CASSQDPGTGSEKLFF. As DNA, the CDR3 is TGCGCCAGCAGCCAAGATCCCGGGACAGGCTCTGAAAAACTGTTTTTT.